This record looks at one T cell receptor beta chain sequence and its context. These data are taken from a study of blood T cell repertoires in COVID-19. Study in general: Material from acute and convalescent COVID-19 was sourced from the United States, Italy and Spain.

The data were produced by immunoSEQ multiplex PCR, yet TCRdb's version contains in-frame clones alone and is incomplete. The sample shows tens of thousands of clones, about nine tenths of them seen only once. The CDR3 extends over 17 amino acids. Germline CDR1 is MRHNA and CDR2 is SNTAGT. V shed 6 bases and J shed 0 bases, with 17 bases lying between them. The material sequenced was peripheral blood. This TCR came from a man of 80 years or more with acute or convalescent COVID-19. The chain uses TRBV6-4 and TRBJ1-4; perhaps TRBD1 as D (6 bases). The chain's CDR3 is CASRERTEIATNEKLFF. The CDR3 region has the DNA TGTGCCAGCAGAGAGCGGACAGAGATTGCAACTAATGAAAAACTGTTTTTT.